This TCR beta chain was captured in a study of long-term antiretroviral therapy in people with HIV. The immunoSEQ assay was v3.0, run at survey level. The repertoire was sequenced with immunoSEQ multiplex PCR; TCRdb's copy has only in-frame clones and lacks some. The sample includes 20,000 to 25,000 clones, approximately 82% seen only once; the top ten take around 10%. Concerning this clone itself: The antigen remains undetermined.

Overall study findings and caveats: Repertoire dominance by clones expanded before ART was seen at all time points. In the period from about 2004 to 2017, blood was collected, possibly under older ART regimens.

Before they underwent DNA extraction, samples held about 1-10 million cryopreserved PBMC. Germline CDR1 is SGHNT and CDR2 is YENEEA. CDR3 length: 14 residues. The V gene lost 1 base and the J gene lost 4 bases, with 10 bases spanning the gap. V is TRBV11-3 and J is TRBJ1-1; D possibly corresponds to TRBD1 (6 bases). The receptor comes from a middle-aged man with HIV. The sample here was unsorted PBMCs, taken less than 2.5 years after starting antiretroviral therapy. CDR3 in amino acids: CASSLGRGGTEAFF. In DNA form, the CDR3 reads TGTGCCAGCAGCTTAGGAAGGGGGGGCACTGAAGCTTTCTTT.